This T cell receptor beta chain was captured by sequencing in a study of cytotoxic CD8 clonotypes in ibrutinib-treated CLL. Study in general: Response was recorded as partial in 25 or so patients and complete in 2; at median about 6 years, approximately 14 remained remitted and about twelve had progressed. Study results and caveats: The clonality rise at ibrutinib response reflected private clonotype expansion. Sampling schedules were unmatched across sustained-remission and progressing patients.

Of note for this clone: The antigen is not known.

The authors obtained roughly 2 micrograms of genomic DNA from cryopreserved PBMCs for TCR beta libraries. Germline-derived CDR1 and CDR2 are MNHNS and SASEGT. With 8 bases removed from V and 5 bases from J, the gap between germline ends came to 21 bases. This CDR3 comprises 15 residues. The method was immunoSEQ multiplex PCR; TCRdb's version includes in-frame clones alone and lacks a portion of them. There are roughly 63,000 clones in the sample; approximately 54% occur only once, and 14% to 15% lies in the top ten. This sample comprised PBMCs, obtained after 12 months of ibrutinib treatment. This sequence joins TRBV6-1 and TRBJ2-5, with D perhaps TRBD1 (6 bases). The receptor's source is a human donor with chronic lymphocytic leukemia. Here the CDR3 reads CASLSLGQGLETQYF. DNA of the CDR3: TGTGCCAGCTTAAGCCTAGGGCAGGGGTTGGAGACCCAGTACTTC.